This T cell receptor (beta chain) came from a study of post-analysis software for immune sequencing data. This clonotype has a handful of counts. Its antigen is currently unknown. Notes on the study in general: Included in a set of roughly five TRBV segments more frequent in patients than controls were TRBV5-6, TRBV5-1 and TRBV20-1.

The CDR3 is made up of 15 amino acids. The V and J ends lost 4 bases and 4 bases respectively, with 12 bases between them. In germline, CDR1 is SGHRS, CDR2 YFSETQ. Unique molecular identifiers were built into the TCR beta cDNA libraries. TCRdb passed the PCR reads through MiXCR, listing each CDR3 protein once. The table records 820,000 or so distinct CDR3 sequences, 53% of them present only once. The sequence derives from a girl between 10 and 17 years old with multiple sclerosis. The rearrangement joins TRBV5-1 to TRBJ2-6; a possible D gene is TRBD2 (6 bases). The source material was blood. This chain's CDR3 is CASSPGTQGANVLTF. The CDR3 DNA follows: TGCGCCAGCAGCCCCGGGACTCAGGGGGCCAACGTCCTGACTTTC.